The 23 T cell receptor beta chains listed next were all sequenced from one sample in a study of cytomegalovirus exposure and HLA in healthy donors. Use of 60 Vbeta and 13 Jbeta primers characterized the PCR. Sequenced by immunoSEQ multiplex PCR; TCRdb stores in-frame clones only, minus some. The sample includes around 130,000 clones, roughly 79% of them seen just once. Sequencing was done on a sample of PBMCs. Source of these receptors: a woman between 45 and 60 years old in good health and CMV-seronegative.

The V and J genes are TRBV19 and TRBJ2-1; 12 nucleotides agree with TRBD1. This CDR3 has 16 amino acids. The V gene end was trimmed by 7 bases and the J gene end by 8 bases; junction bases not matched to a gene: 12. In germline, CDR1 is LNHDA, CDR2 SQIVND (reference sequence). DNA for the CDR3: TGTGCCAGTAAGCGGGACAGGGGGCAAATTGGCGATGAGCAGTTCTTC. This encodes CASKRDRGQIGDEQFF.

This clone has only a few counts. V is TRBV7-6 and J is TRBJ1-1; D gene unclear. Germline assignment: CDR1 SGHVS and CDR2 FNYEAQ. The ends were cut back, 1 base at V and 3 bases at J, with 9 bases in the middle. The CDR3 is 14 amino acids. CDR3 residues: CASSLGAGDTEAFF. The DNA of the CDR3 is TGTGCCAGCAGCTTAGGTGCAGGCGACACTGAAGCTTTCTTT.

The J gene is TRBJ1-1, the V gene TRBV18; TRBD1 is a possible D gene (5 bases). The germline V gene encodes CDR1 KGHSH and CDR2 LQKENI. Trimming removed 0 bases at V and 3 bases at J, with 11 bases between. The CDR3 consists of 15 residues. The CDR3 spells CASSPPLGEYTEAFF. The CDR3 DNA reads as TGTGCCAGCTCACCACCGCTAGGGGAATACACTGAAGCTTTCTTT. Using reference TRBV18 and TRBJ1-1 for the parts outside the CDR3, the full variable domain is NAGVMQNPRHLVRRRGQEARLRCSPMKGHSHVYWYRQLPEEGLKFMVYLQKENIIDESGMPKERFSAEFPKEGPSILRIQQVVRGDSAAYFCASSPPLGEYTEAFFGQGTRLTVV.

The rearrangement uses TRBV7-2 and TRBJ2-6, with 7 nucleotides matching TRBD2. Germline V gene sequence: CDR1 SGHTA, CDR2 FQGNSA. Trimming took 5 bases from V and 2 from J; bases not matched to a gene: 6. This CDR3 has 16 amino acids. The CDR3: CASSRSAGAGANVLTF. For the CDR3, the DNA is TGTGCCAGCAGCCGATCGGCGGGGGCTGGGGCCAACGTCCTGACTTTC.

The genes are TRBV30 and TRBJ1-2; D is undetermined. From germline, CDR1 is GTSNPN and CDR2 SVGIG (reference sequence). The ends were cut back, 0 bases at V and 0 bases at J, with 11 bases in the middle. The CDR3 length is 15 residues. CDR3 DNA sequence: TGTGCCTGGAGTGTCACCAGATTACCTAACTATGGCTACACCTTC. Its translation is CAWSVTRLPNYGYTF.

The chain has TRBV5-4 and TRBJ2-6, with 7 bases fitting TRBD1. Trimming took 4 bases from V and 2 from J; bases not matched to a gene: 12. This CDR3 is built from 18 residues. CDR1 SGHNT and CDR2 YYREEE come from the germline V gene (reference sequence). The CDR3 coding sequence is TGTGCCAGCAGCCATCCCGAGAGACAGGGCCCTGGGGCCAACGTCCTGACTTTC. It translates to CASSHPERQGPGANVLTF.

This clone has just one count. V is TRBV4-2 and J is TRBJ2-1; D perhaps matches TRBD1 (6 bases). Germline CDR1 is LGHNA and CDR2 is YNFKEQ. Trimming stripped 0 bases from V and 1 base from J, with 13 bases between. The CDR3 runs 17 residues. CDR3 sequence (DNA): TGTGCCAGCAGCCAAGATTTAGTACAGGGTTCCTACAATGAGCAGTTCTTC. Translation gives CASSQDLVQGSYNEQFF.

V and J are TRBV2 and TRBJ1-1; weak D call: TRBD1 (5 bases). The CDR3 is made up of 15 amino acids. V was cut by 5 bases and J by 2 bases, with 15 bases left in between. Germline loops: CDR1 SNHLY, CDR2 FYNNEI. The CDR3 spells CASSRGRQLNTEAFF. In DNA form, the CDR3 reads TGTGCCAGCAGTCGCGGGAGACAGCTAAACACTGAAGCTTTCTTT.

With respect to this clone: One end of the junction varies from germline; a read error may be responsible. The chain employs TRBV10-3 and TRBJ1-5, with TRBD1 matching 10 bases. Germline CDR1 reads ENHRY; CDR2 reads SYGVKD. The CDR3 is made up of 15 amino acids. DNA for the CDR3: TGTGCCATCAGGGAGGACAGGGGGGTAAATCAGCCCCAGAATTTT. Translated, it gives CAIREDRGVNQPQNF.

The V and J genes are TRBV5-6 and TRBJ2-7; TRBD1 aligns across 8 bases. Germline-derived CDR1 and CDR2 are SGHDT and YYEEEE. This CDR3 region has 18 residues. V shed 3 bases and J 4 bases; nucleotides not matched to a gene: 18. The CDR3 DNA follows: TGTGCCAGCAGCTACGGGGCCCAGGGGGCTCGGAGACCGTACGAGCAGTACGTC. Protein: CASSYGAQGARRPYEQYV.

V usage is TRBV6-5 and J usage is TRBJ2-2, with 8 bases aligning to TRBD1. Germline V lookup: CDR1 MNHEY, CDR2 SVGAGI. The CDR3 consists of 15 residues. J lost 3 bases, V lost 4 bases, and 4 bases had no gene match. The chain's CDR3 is CASSWGTGDTGELFF. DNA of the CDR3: TGTGCCAGCAGTTGGGGGACAGGCGACACCGGGGAGCTGTTTTTT.

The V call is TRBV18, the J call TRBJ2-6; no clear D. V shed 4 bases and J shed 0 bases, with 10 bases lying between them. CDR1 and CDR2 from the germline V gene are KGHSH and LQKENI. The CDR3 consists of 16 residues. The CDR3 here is CASSRAPSSGANVLTF. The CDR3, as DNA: TGTGCCAGCTCACGGGCCCCAAGCTCTGGGGCCAACGTCCTGACTTTC. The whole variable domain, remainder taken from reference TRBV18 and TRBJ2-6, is NAGVMQNPRHLVRRRGQEARLRCSPMKGHSHVYWYRQLPEEGLKFMVYLQKENIIDESGMPKERFSAEFPKEGPSILRIQQVVRGDSAAYFCASSRAPSSGANVLTFGAGSRLTVL.

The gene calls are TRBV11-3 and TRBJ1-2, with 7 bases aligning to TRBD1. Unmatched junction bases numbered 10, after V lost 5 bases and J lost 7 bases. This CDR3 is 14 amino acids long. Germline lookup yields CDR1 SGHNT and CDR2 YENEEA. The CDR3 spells CASSVSTGFGGYTF. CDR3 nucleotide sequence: TGTGCCAGCAGCGTATCGACAGGGTTCGGTGGCTACACCTTC.

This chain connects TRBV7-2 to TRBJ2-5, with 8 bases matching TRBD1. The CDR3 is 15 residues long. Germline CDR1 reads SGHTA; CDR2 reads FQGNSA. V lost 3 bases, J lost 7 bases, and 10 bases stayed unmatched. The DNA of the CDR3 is TGTGCCAGCAGCTTCCCGGACAGGGCCAAGCTGACCCAGTACTTC. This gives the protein CASSFPDRAKLTQYF.

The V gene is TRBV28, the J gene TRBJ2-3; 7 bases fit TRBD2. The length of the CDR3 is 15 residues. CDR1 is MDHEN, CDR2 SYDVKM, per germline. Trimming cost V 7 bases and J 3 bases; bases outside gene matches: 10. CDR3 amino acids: CASIAGELRTDTQYF. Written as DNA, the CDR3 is TGTGCCAGCATTGCGGGAGAGTTAAGAACAGATACGCAGTATTTT.

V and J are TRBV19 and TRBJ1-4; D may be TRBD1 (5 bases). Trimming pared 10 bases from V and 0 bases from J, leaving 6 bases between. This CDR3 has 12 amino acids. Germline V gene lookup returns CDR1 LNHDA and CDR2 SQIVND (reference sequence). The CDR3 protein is CATGATNEKLFF. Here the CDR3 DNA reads TGTGCCACGGGGGCAACTAATGAAAAACTGTTTTTT. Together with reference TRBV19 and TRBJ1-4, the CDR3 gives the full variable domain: DGGITQSPKYLFRKEGQNVTLSCEQNLNHDAMYWYRQDPGQGLRLIYYSQIVNDFQKGDIAEGYSVSREKKESFPLTVTSAQKNPTAFYLCATGATNEKLFFGSGTQLSVL.

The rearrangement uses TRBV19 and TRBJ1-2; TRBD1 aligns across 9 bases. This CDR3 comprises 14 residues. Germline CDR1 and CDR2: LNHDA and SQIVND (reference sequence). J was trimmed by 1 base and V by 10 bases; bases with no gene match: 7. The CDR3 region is CATKDRGGNYGYTF. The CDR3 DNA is TGTGCCACGAAGGACAGGGGCGGTAACTATGGCTACACCTTC. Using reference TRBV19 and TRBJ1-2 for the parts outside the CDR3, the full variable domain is DGGITQSPKYLFRKEGQNVTLSCEQNLNHDAMYWYRQDPGQGLRLIYYSQIVNDFQKGDIAEGYSVSREKKESFPLTVTSAQKNPTAFYLCATKDRGGNYGYTFGSGTRLTVV.

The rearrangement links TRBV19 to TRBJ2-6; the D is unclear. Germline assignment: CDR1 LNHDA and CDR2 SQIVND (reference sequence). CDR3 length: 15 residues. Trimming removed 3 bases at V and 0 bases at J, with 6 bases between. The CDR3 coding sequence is TGTGCCAGTAGTATTATAGTCTCTGGGGCCAACGTCCTGACTTTC. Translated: CASSIIVSGANVLTF.

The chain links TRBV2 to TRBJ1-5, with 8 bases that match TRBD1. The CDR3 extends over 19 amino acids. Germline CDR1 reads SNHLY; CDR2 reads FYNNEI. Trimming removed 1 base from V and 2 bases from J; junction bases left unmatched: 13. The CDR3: CASSEERTGITMGNQPQHF. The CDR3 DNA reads TGTGCCAGCAGTGAAGAGCGGACAGGGATTACGATGGGCAATCAGCCCCAGCATTTT.

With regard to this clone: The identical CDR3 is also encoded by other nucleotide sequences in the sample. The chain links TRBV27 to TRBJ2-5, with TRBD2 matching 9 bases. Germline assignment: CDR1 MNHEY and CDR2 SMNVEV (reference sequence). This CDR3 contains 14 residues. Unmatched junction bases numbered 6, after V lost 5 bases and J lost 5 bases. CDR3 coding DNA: TGTGCCAGCAGTCCACTTAGCGGGAGCGAGACCCAGTACTTC. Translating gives CASSPLSGSETQYF.

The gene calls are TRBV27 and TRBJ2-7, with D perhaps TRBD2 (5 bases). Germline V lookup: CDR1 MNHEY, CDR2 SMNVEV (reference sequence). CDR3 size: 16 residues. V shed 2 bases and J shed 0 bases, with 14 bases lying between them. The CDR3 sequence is CASSLGSSGLSYEQYF. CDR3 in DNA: TGTGCCAGCAGTTTAGGGTCCAGCGGCCTCTCCTACGAGCAGTACTTC.

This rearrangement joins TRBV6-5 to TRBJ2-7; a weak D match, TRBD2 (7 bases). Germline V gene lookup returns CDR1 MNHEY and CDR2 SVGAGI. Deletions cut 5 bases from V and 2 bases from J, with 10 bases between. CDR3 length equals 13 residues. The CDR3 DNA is TGTGCCAGCAGTAGGGGGGGACCCTACGAGCAGTACTTC. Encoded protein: CASSRGGPYEQYF.

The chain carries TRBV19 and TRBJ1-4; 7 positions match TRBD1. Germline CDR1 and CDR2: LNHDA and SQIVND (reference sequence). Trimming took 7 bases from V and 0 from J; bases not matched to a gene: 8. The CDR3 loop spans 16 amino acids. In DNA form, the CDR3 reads TGTGCCAGTATCGGCCAGGGGGGCTCAACTAATGAAAAACTGTTTTTT. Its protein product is CASIGQGGSTNEKLFF.